These 27 T cell receptor beta chains were all obtained from the same sample, sequenced in a study of blood T cell repertoires in COVID-19. The protocol was immunoSEQ multiplex PCR, while the TCRdb copy is restricted to in-frame clones and leaves out a portion. This sample yields approximately 300,000 clones, of which 86% are seen a single time; under 2% belongs to the top ten. The material sequenced was peripheral blood. These receptors were taken from a woman aged 45-65 years with acute or convalescent COVID-19.

The V call is TRBV13, the J call TRBJ2-7, with a weak D call TRBD2 (7 bases). Germline loops: CDR1 PRHDT, CDR2 FYEKMQ (reference sequence). V lost 6 bases and J lost 10, with 22 bases in between. This CDR3 spans 14 amino acids. The CDR3 is CASSRGGGSSPQYF. The CDR3 DNA follows: TGTGCCAGCAGTCGTGGGGGGGGCTCTAGCCCCCAGTACTTC.

The genes are TRBV9 and TRBJ1-2; 9 bases align to TRBD1. Per the germline V gene, CDR1 is SGDLS and CDR2 is YYNGEE. V was pared by 6 bases and J by 6 bases, with 9 bases of the junction left unmatched. The CDR3 runs 14 residues. CDR3: CASTFSGQGNGYTF. CDR3 nucleotides: TGTGCCAGCACCTTCTCGGGACAGGGCAATGGCTACACCTTC.

The V and J genes are TRBV24-1 and TRBJ2-5; unclear D gene. Trimming pared 0 bases from V and 5 bases from J, leaving 15 bases between. This CDR3 contains 16 residues. The germline gives CDR1 KGHDR, CDR2 SFDVKD. CDR3: CATSDLGRFGWETQYF. The CDR3 DNA reads TGTGCCACCAGTGATTTGGGGCGCTTCGGCTGGGAGACCCAGTACTTC.

The chain recombines TRBV4-2 with TRBJ2-5, with 8 bases aligning to TRBD2. The CDR3 is 14 residues long. J gave up 4 bases and V 0 bases, and 1 base lay outside the gene matches. CDR1 is LGHNA, CDR2 YNFKEQ, per germline. The CDR3 DNA is TGTGCCAGCAGCCAAGATAGCGGGACAGAGACCCAGTACTTC. Translating it yields CASSQDSGTETQYF.

This clone has only one observation. V is TRBV10-1 and J is TRBJ2-3, with 10 bases aligning to TRBD2. Germline CDR1 and CDR2: WNHNN and SYGVQD (reference sequence). V lost 9 bases to trimming and J lost 4 bases; unmatched junction nucleotides: 10. The CDR3 runs 15 residues. The CDR3 is CARPKREGGADTQYF. CDR3 sequence (DNA): TGCGCCAGACCGAAGCGGGAGGGCGGTGCAGATACGCAGTATTTT.

This clone has a single count. The chain has TRBV20-1 and TRBJ1-2; 7 positions match TRBD1. CDR3 length equals 13 residues. Germline CDR1 reads DFQATT; CDR2 reads SNEGSKA (reference sequence). V gave up 3 bases and J gave up 3 bases; unmatched junction bases: 4. The CDR3 is CSASRGLDYGYTF. CDR3 in DNA: TGCAGTGCTAGTAGGGGGCTAGACTATGGCTACACCTTC.

The gene calls are TRBV10-3 and TRBJ2-2, with a weak D call TRBD1 (5 bases). The CDR3 totals 16 residues. From germline, CDR1 is ENHRY and CDR2 SYGVKD. V was pared by 0 bases and J by 0 bases, with 8 bases between. The CDR3 DNA sequence: TGTGCCATCAGTGAGTCGACAGCCGCGAACACCGGGGAGCTGTTTTTT. Its protein is CAISESTAANTGELFF.

The V call is TRBV5-1, the J call TRBJ1-6; unclear D gene. V was shortened by 0 bases and J by 5 bases, with 6 bases between the two germline ends. This CDR3 has 14 residues. CDR1 and CDR2 (germline): SGHRS, YFSETQ. CDR3 sequence: CASSLGTNNSPLHF. The CDR3 nucleotides read TGCGCCAGCAGCTTGGGTACAAATAATTCACCCCTCCACTTT. The whole variable domain, remainder taken from reference TRBV5-1 and TRBJ1-6, is KAGVTQTPRYLIKTRGQQVTLSCSPISGHRSVSWYQQTPGQGLQFLFEYFSETQRNKGNFPGRFSGRQFSNSRSEMNVSTLELGDSALYLCASSLGTNNSPLHFGNGTRLTVT.

The chain has TRBV28 and TRBJ2-7; 10 bases match TRBD1. Germline CDR1 reads MDHEN; CDR2 reads SYDVKM. V lost 5 bases to trimming and J lost 2 bases; unmatched junction nucleotides: 0. The CDR3 spans 13 residues. CDR3 nucleotide sequence: TGTGCCAGCAGTGACAGGGGGCCCTACGAGCAGTACTTC. It specifies CASSDRGPYEQYF. Using reference TRBV28 and TRBJ2-7 for the parts outside the CDR3, the full variable domain is DVKVTQSSRYLVKRTGEKVFLECVQDMDHENMFWYRQDPGLGLRLIYFSYDVKMKEKGDIPEGYSVSREKKERFSLILESASTNQTSMYLCASSDRGPYEQYFGPGTRLTVT.

This clone occurred once. V gene TRBV14 combines with J gene TRBJ1-1, with 9 bases lining up with TRBD1. The V and J ends lost 1 base and 9 bases, in that order; junction bases with no gene match: 18. The CDR3 extends over 18 amino acids. The germline CDR1 and CDR2 sequences are SGHDN and FVKESK. CDR3 in DNA: TGTGCCAGCAGCCAAGGACAAGGGTTTCGGGACAGGGCTCAAAAAGCTTTCTTT. The encoded protein is CASSQGQGFRDRAQKAFF.

J is TRBJ1-2 and V is TRBV28; 7 bases agree with TRBD1. The CDR3 contains 13 residues. With V trimmed by 7 bases and J by 6 bases, 8 bases remained unmatched. Germline V gene data show CDR1 as MDHEN and CDR2 as SYDVKM. CDR3 sequence: CASTLQGRDGYTF. The CDR3 DNA sequence: TGTGCCAGCACCCTACAGGGGAGAGATGGCTACACCTTC.

The chain joins TRBV6-2 or TRBV6-3 to TRBJ1-6; D unclear. Trimming pared 4 bases from V and 8 bases from J, leaving 6 bases between. CDR1 MNHEY and CDR2 SVGEGT come from the germline V gene. There are 12 residues in the CDR3. The DNA for the CDR3 is TGTGCCAGCAGTTTTGCGGATTCACCCCTCCACTTT. It encodes CASSFADSPLHF.

The chain is built from TRBV27 and TRBJ1-5; 7 bases align to TRBD1. The CDR3 runs to 15 residues. Germline V CDR1 and CDR2: MNHEY, SMNVEV (reference sequence). V was clipped by 5 bases and J by 6 bases; unmatched bases: 10. The CDR3 protein is CASSGAGGVGQPQHF. CDR3 nucleotide sequence: TGTGCCAGCAGTGGGGCAGGGGGTGTAGGTCAGCCCCAGCATTTT.

The genes are TRBV27 and TRBJ2-2; the match to TRBD2 covers 7 bases. Looked up from germline, CDR1 is MNHEY and CDR2 is SMNVEV (reference sequence). The CDR3 is 15 residues long. V was pared by 3 bases and J by 0 bases, with 1 base of the junction left unmatched. The chain's CDR3 is CASSLSGTNTGELFF. Here the CDR3 DNA reads TGTGCCAGCAGTTTGAGCGGGACGAACACCGGGGAGCTGTTTTTT.

The chain combines TRBV27 with TRBJ2-7, with 7 bases that match TRBD2. Looked up from germline, CDR1 is MNHEY and CDR2 is SMNVEV (reference sequence). The CDR3 is 18 residues long. J gave up 2 bases and V 3 bases, and 16 bases lay outside the gene matches. The CDR3 loop is CASSLGEGREREPYEQYF. CDR3 coding DNA: TGTGCCAGCAGTTTGGGGGAAGGGAGGGAGAGAGAGCCCTACGAGCAGTACTTC.

The table lists this clone with a few counts. The gene calls are TRBV28 and TRBJ1-2; TRBD1 agrees at 8 bases. V dropped 6 bases and J dropped 8; count of bases not matched to a gene: 11. This CDR3 is 14 amino acids long. From germline, CDR1 is MDHEN and CDR2 SYDVKM. The CDR3 protein is CASRRGSRGHGYTF. The CDR3, as DNA: TGTGCCAGCAGGCGGGGCTCCAGGGGGCACGGCTACACCTTC.

This sequence joins TRBV10-3 and TRBJ1-1; D perhaps matches TRBD1 (6 bases). The CDR3 is made up of 14 amino acids. The V gene lost 7 bases and the J gene lost 2 bases, with 14 bases spanning the gap. Germline lookup yields CDR1 ENHRY and CDR2 SYGVKD. The CDR3 DNA is TGTGCCATCACTGTGGGGACACAAAACACTGAAGCTTTCTTT. Protein: CAITVGTQNTEAFF.

V and J are TRBV7-9 and TRBJ2-7; D not certain. V was trimmed by 0 bases and J by 0 bases, leaving 6 bases between them. This CDR3 is built from 14 residues. The germline V gene encodes CDR1 SEHNR and CDR2 FQNEAQ (reference sequence). The CDR3 region is CASSLAATSYEQYF. DNA of the CDR3: TGTGCCAGCAGCTTAGCCGCTACCTCCTACGAGCAGTACTTC.

The chain is built from TRBV5-1 and TRBJ2-6, with TRBD2 identical over 8 bases. J gave up 0 bases and V 0 bases, and 14 bases lay outside the gene matches. CDR3 length: 21 residues. Germline CDR1 reads SGHRS; CDR2 reads YFSETQ. The CDR3 is CASSLVSVAGLMSSGANVLTF. The CDR3 DNA sequence: TGCGCCAGCAGCTTGGTTTCGGTAGCGGGACTAATGAGCTCTGGGGCCAACGTCCTGACTTTC.

The chain recombines TRBV7-2 with TRBJ2-3, with 14 bases matching TRBD2. CDR1 is SGHTA and CDR2 is FQGNSA in the germline V gene. This CDR3 is 17 amino acids long. Trimming cost V 5 bases and J 5 bases; bases outside gene matches: 9. CDR3: CASSLLGLAGAIDTQYF. The CDR3 bases are TGTGCCAGCAGCCTACTGGGACTAGCGGGAGCGATAGATACGCAGTATTTT.

The CDR3 here is CASSTDRGYETQYF. The CDR3 DNA follows: TGTGCCAGCTCAACGGACAGGGGGTACGAGACCCAGTACTTC. The V and J genes are TRBV18 and TRBJ2-5; 10 bases agree with TRBD1. The germline V gene encodes CDR1 KGHSH and CDR2 LQKENI. Trimming took 5 bases from V and 5 from J; bases not matched to a gene: 5. The CDR3 loop spans 14 amino acids.

This chain connects TRBV11-1 to TRBJ2-7; a weak D match, TRBD1 (5 bases). Germline V gene sequence: CDR1 SGHAT, CDR2 FQDESV (reference sequence). V was clipped by 1 base and J by 2 bases, with 12 bases between them. The CDR3 spans 15 residues. The DNA for the CDR3 is TGTGCCAGCAGCTTAGTGGGCGACAGAGCCTACGAGCAGTACTTC. Translation gives CASSLVGDRAYEQYF.

This clone was counted only a few times. The chain combines TRBV15 with TRBJ2-7, with 7 nucleotides matching TRBD1. Germline lookup yields CDR1 LNHNV and CDR2 YYDKDF (reference sequence). V lost 4 bases, J lost 6 bases, and 9 bases stayed unmatched. The CDR3 extends over 14 amino acids. CDR3 residues: CATSKEGAAGEQYF. The CDR3 coding sequence is TGTGCCACCAGCAAAGAGGGGGCAGCCGGCGAGCAGTACTTC.

The genes are TRBV12-3 or TRBV12-4 and TRBJ1-2; D perhaps matches TRBD1 (5 bases). The length of the CDR3 is 11 residues. Deletions cut 7 bases from V and 5 bases from J, with 8 bases between. CDR3: CASTQGYGYTF. In DNA, the CDR3 is TGTGCCAGCACTCAGGGTTATGGCTACACCTTC.

The genes are TRBV7-3 and TRBJ2-1, with TRBD2 matching 9 bases. The CDR3 sequence is 16 residues long. In germline, CDR1 is SGHTA, CDR2 FQGTGA. The junction had 13 bases not matched to a gene; V was cut back by 5 bases and J by 8 bases. The CDR3 nucleotides read TGTGCCAGCAGCCCAACAGCGGGAGGCCTGGTCGATGAGCAGTTCTTC. Its protein product is CASSPTAGGLVDEQFF.

In the case of this clone: This sample includes further DNA sequences coding for the same CDR3. The rearrangement joins TRBV28 to TRBJ1-2, with 7 bases matching TRBD1. There are 16 residues in the CDR3. Germline trimming cut 1 base from V and 4 bases from J; bases unmatched to any gene: 9. In germline, CDR1 is MDHEN, CDR2 SYDVKM. The CDR3 sequence is CASSLFRDRPFYGYTF. The CDR3 nucleotides are TGTGCCAGCAGTTTATTCAGGGACAGACCCTTCTATGGCTACACCTTC.

The V call is TRBV27, the J call TRBJ1-5; TRBD1 matches at 8 bases. The CDR3 runs to 14 residues. The V gene end was trimmed by 5 bases and the J gene end by 6 bases; junction bases not matched to a gene: 6. The germline V gene encodes CDR1 MNHEY and CDR2 SMNVEV (reference sequence). CDR3 DNA sequence: TGTGCCAGCAGTCCCGGACAGGGTGTTCAGCCCCAGCATTTT. As protein: CASSPGQGVQPQHF.